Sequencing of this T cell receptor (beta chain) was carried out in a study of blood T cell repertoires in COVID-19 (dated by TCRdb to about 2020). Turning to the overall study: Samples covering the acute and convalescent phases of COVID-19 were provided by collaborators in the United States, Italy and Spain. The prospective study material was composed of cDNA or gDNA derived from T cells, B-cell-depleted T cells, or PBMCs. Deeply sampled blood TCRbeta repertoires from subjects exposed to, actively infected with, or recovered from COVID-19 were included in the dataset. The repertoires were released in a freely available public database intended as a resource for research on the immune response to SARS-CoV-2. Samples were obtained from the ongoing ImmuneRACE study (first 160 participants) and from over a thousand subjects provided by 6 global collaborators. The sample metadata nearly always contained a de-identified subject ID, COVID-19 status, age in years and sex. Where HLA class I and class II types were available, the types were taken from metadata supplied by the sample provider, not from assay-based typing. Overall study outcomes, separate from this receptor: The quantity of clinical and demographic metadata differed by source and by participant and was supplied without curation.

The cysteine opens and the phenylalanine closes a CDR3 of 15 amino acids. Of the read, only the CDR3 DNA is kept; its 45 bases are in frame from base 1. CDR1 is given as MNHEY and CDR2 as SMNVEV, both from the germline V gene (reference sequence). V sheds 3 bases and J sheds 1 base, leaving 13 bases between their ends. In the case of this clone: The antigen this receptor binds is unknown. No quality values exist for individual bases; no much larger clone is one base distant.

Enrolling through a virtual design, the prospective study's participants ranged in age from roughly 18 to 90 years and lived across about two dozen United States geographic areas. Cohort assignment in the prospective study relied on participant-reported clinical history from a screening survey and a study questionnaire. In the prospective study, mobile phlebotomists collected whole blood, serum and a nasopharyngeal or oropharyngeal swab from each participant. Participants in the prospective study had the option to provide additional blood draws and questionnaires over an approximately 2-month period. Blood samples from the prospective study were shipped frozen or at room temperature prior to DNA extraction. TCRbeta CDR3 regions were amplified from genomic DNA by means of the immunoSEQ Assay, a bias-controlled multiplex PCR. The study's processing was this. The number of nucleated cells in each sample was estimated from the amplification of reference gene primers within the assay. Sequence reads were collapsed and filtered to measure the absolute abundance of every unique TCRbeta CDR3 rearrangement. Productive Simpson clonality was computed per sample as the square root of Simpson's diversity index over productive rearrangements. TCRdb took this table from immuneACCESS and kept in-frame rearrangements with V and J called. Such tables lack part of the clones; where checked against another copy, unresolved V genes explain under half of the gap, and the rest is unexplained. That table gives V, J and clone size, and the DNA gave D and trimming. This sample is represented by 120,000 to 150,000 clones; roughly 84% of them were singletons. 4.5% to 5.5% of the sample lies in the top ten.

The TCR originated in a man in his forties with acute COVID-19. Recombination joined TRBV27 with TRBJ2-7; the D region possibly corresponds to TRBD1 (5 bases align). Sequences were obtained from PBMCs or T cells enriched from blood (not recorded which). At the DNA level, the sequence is TGTGCCAGCAGTTTGCAACTCACAGGATCCTACGAGCAGTACTTC. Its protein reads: CASSLQLTGSYEQYF.